A selection of T cell receptor beta chains follows, all from one sample in a study of OX40 agonist ivuxolimab in advanced cancers. Method: immunoSEQ multiplex PCR; TCRdb's copy keeps in-frame clones and lacks some. The sample includes some 45,000 clones, around 83% of them seen just once. This specimen consisted of CD4+ or CD8+ T cells sorted from blood, obtained in a trial of the OX40 agonist ivuxolimab. Receptors originate from an adult with an advanced solid tumor such as melanoma, head and neck, liver or kidney cancer. Each CDR3 is given with its conserved first and last residue. The order of the fields is CDR3 length, J gene, clone size, V gene, D gene, CDR3 DNA, CDR3 protein. The D gene is left open where the match is weak. Size tells how often a clone was seen (once, few, many) or the class of an expanded clone, and some rows leave it out.

12,TRBJ1-1,.,TRBV29-1,.,TGCAGCGTTGAGAAGCAGGGCACTCTAGCTTTCTTT,CSVEKQGTLAFF
12,TRBJ1-5,.,TRBV19,TRBD1,TGTGCCAGTAGGGGACAGTATCAGCCCCAGCATTTT,CASRGQYQPQHF
13,TRBJ1-1,.,TRBV10-2,.,TGCGCCAGCAGTGATACCCCCTTAAATCGGGCTTTCTTT,CASSDTPLNRAFF
15,TRBJ2-1,.,TRBV9,TRBD2,TGTGCCAGCACCCCCCGTAGCGGGGGGGCCGTTGAGCAGTTCTTC,CASTPRSGGAVEQFF
11,TRBJ1-1,.,TRBV2,.,TGTGCCAGCAGACAGGGTGCTGAAGCTTTCTTT,CASRQGAEAFF
13,TRBJ1-6,.,TRBV5-6,.,TGTGCCAGCAAAGAGACACTTAATTCACCCCTCCACTTT,CASKETLNSPLHF
14,TRBJ2-4,.,TRBV18,TRBD2,TGTGCCAGCTCACCTCCGGGAGGGGGGAACATTCAGTACTTC,CASSPPGGGNIQYF
14,TRBJ2-1,.,TRBV5-1,.,TGCGCCAGCACCCGACAGAGGGAGGACAATGAGCAGTTCTTC,CASTRQREDNEQFF
13,TRBJ1-2,.,TRBV5-1,.,TGCGCCAGCAGCTTGGAAGGGAACTATGGCTACACCTTC,CASSLEGNYGYTF
15,TRBJ2-1,.,TRBV11-2,TRBD2,TGTGCCAGCAGCTTGGGACTAGCGGGAGACGGTGAGCAGTTCTTC,CASSLGLAGDGEQFF
13,TRBJ2-7,.,TRBV7-2,.,TGTGCCAGCAGCTCCTCCCAGCAGGGCGAGCAGTACTTC,CASSSSQQGEQYF
14,TRBJ1-1,.,TRBV7-3,.,TGTGCCAGCAGCTTAGGACGGGCGAACACTGAAGCTTTCTTT,CASSLGRANTEAFF
13,TRBJ1-2,.,TRBV30,TRBD1,TGTGCCTGGAGGCCGGGACAGGGTTATGGCTACACCTTC,CAWRPGQGYGYTF
16,TRBJ2-6,.,TRBV7-2,.,TGTGCCAGCAGCCTGTATGGGGGCGGGGAGGCCAACGTCCTGACTTTC,CASSLYGGGEANVLTF
15,TRBJ2-2,once,TRBV7-8,.,TGTGCCAGCAGCTTAGAAGTCGCAGAGCCCGGGGAGCTGTTTTTT,CASSLEVAEPGELFF
13,TRBJ2-7,.,TRBV7-9,TRBD1,TGTGCCAGCAGCTTGAGTGCAGGGGGCGAGCAGTACTTC,CASSLSAGGEQYF
15,TRBJ2-1,few,TRBV11-3,TRBD2,TGTGCCAGCAGCTTAGAGGGGCGGGAGCTAGGTGAGCAGTTCTTC,CASSLEGRELGEQFF
17,TRBJ2-6,few,TRBV7-2,.,TGTGCCAGCAGCTTAGGGGCAGGCCCCTCTGGGGCCAACGTCCTGACTTTC,CASSLGAGPSGANVLTF
14,TRBJ2-1,.,TRBV10-3,TRBD2,TGTGCCATCAGAGCTAGCGGGGGGATTAATGAGCAGTTCTTC,CAIRASGGINEQFF
18,TRBJ2-2,.,TRBV9,TRBD2,TGTGCCAGCAGCGGCGGAGGTCTAGCGGGGGGAGGGACCGGGGAGCTGTTTTTT,CASSGGGLAGGGTGELFF
14,TRBJ2-3,few,TRBV7-2,.,TGTGCCAGCAGCTTATATCCGGGCACAGATACGCAGTATTTT,CASSLYPGTDTQYF
11,TRBJ1-2,.,TRBV7-2,.,TGTGCCAGCAGCTTAAATTATGGCTACACCTTC,CASSLNYGYTF
14,TRBJ2-1,.,TRBV7-9,.,TGTGCCAGCAGCTTATTTAGCTCCTACAATGAGCAGTTCTTC,CASSLFSSYNEQFF
16,TRBJ1-4,.,TRBV11-2,.,TGTGCCAGCAGCTTTCCATCGACCCTCTGGGAGGAAAAACTGTTTTTT,CASSFPSTLWEEKLFF